This TCR beta chain is from a study of shared clonotypes between healthy human individuals (TCRdb year 2020). Study-wide context: Three men and a couple of women, aged 18 to 49 years, made up the cohort. To estimate repertoire size and how much clonotype sharing occurs between individuals, the study deeply sequenced the blood TCR repertoires of about 5 healthy adults. Different laboratories and diverse techniques were used to prepare libraries and sequence TCR repertoires, to increase sequencing depth and limit assay-specific biases. For each donor, CD4 naive and CD4 memory were each run on three plates, CD8 naive on two plates, and CD8 memory on one plate. Per donor, leukapheresis produced somewhere between about 0.8 and 9 billion PBMCs.

TCR CDR3 regions were amplified from genomic DNA by multiplex PCR using the deep immunoSEQ assay. For each cell subset, the extracted genomic DNA was distributed evenly across all wells of several immunoSEQ 96-well plates, and each plate served as one replicate. For sorted subsets, around 0.2 ug of genomic DNA, equivalent to 30,000 or so T cell genomes, went into each replicate PCR. The purified libraries were quantified using a Qubit 3.0 fluorometer, sized with a Bioanalyzer 2100, and then quantified again using the KAPA Library Quantification kit. A separate single-read 150-cycle Illumina NextSeq 550 flow cell was used to sequence each immunoSEQ 96-well plate. The authors' analysis ran thus. Because the immunoSEQ output included only junctional sequences and no quality scores, the filtering could not be the same as the filtering used for full-length reads. Sequences were annotated with PyIR, a Python wrapper for IgBLAST v1.9, using IMGT germline references to assign V/J genes and CDR3. Reads were removed for weak V/J assignments (E-value above 1e-6), missing CDR3, stop codons, out-of-frame junctions, or ambiguous translated residues. V3J clonotypes were defined as sequences sharing the same inferred V gene, J gene, and CDR3 amino acid sequence. To compute the percentage overlap between repertoires, the number of shared unique clonotypes was divided by the size of the smaller repertoire. Richness of each repertoire was evaluated using RTK rarefaction, the Chao1 estimator, and Recon v2.1 estimates of unobserved clonotypes. OLGA was used to compute generation probabilities for all TCRbeta clonotypes that the gDNA method yielded from a handful of donors. TCRdb took this table from immuneACCESS and kept in-frame rearrangements with V and J called. Such tables lack part of the clones; where checked against another copy, unresolved V genes explain under half of the gap, and the rest is unexplained. V and J calls and clone size are copied from that table; D and trimming were computed from the DNA. The sample contains 650,000 to 750,000 clones, about 78% of them found a single time. Approximately 2% of the sample is in the top ten clones.

Donors were healthy HIV-negative adults with no recently reported acute infections or vaccinations. Every donor was a Caucasian adult residing in Nashville, Tennessee, USA. CD4+ T cells were enriched by magnetic negative selection; naive cells were then positively selected on CD45RA, and the negative fraction formed the memory subset. Blood was obtained by leukapheresis, after which PBMCs were separated by Ficoll-Histopaque density gradient centrifugation and cryopreserved in liquid nitrogen vapor phase. Purity and quantity of every magnetically sorted T cell population were checked by analytical flow cytometry. Each sorted fraction had its genomic DNA isolated and then quantified by UV absorbance on a Nanodrop 2000c. Remarks on this clone: Its binding antigen is unknown. No quality values exist for individual bases; no much larger clone is one base distant.

Study-wide conclusions, independent of this receptor: Across a few donors, approximately 5% of naive CD4, around 3.5% of naive CD8, 2% to 2.5% of memory CD4, and approximately 0.42% of memory CD8 clonotypes were shared. Pairwise subsampling indicated that sequencing depth was expected to affect the degree of clonotype sharing among donors. Only blood was sampled, and tissue TCR repertoires likely differ from those in blood. Higher generation probabilities were observed for clonotypes shared by all four sorted-subset donors than for non-shared clonotypes. Naive subsets generally had larger estimated clonotype richness than memory subsets. Because the study included only a small number of donors, the genetic and exposure-history diversity represented was limited. Incomplete sequencing was indicated by rarefaction of sorted-subset datasets, despite the large sequencing depth.

The CDR3, cysteine through phenylalanine, is 19 amino acids long. The only DNA kept is the CDR3, 57 bases in frame from the first base. Sequencing was carried out using memory CD4+ T cells sorted from blood. Interpreted using the paper, the cell subset or site label stands for: CD45RA-negative fraction. The source is a woman in her 30s in good health. Recombination connected TRBV7-5 to TRBJ1-5; TRBD1, the D gene given by the table, was not confirmed from the DNA. TRBV7-5 is deemed a pseudogene. The bases read TGTGTCAGAAGCTTAGATCGACAGGGGCCTGGCGGTAGCAATCAGCCCCAGCATTTT. Its coded protein is CVRSLDRQGPGGSNQPQHF.